This paragraph reports one TCR beta chain. V shed 7 bases and J 1 base; nucleotides not matched to a gene: 4. CDR3 length: 14 residues. Germline V gene data show CDR1 as MGHDK and CDR2 as SYGVNS. This sample is drawn from a study of T cell changes during pregnancy in multiple sclerosis. Assay: immunoSEQ multiplex PCR; the TCRdb copy retains only in-frame clones and omits some. The sample shows about 66,000 clones, roughly 90% of them seen only once. The clonotype originates from a female donor with multiple sclerosis, enrolled in a pregnancy study. V and J are TRBV25-1 and TRBJ1-1; 9 bases are a match to TRBD1. This material consisted of CD8+ T cells from peripheral blood mononuclear cells, taken before pregnancy. The CDR3 nucleotides are TGTGCCAGCATACAACAGGGGGCGAACACTGAAGCTTTCTTT. This encodes CASIQQGANTEAFF.